This T cell receptor beta chain derives from a study of early T cells in non-severe SARS-CoV-2 infection. The table lists this clonotype with a few counts. Attachment of unique molecular identifiers was made to individual cDNA molecules. Each CDR3 protein is one row after TCRdb ran MiXCR on the 5' RACE reads. The table has 85,000 to 100,000 distinct CDR3 sequences, more than 9.5% seen once. This receptor was taken from an adult who was a healthcare worker with PCR-confirmed SARS-CoV-2 infection or an uninfected control (not recorded which). The source material was whole blood, sampled at baseline.

The CDR3 DNA reads as TGTGCCAGCAGTTTAGCGCGGCGGGGACTAGCGGCAACCTACGAGCAGTACTTC. This translates into CASSLARRGLAATYEQYF. This rearrangement joins TRBV12-3 or TRBV12-4 to TRBJ2-7, with TRBD2 matching over 11 bases. This CDR3 is 18 amino acids long. V shed 0 bases and J 2 bases; nucleotides not matched to a gene: 9.